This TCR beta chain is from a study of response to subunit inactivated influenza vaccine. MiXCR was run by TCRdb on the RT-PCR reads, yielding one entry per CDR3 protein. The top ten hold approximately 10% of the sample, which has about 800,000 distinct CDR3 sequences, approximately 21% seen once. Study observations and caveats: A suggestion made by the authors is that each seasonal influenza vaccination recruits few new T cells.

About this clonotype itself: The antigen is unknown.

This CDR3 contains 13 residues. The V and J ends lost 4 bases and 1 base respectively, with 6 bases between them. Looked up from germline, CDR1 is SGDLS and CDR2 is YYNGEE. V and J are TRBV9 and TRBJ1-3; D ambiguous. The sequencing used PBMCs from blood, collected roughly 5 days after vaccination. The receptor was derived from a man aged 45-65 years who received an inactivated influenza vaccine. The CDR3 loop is CASSRQSGNTIYF. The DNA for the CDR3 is TGTGCCAGCAGCCGTCAATCTGGAAACACCATATATTTT.